This is a list of T cell receptor beta chains from one sample in a study of blood T cell repertoires in COVID-19. The data were produced by immunoSEQ multiplex PCR, yet TCRdb's version contains in-frame clones alone and is incomplete. This table holds roughly 250,000 clones, approximately 80% found once. The sequenced sample was peripheral blood. The source is a woman between 55 and 75 years old with active or convalescent COVID-19. Both conserved end residues are part of each CDR3. Each record gives: D gene, J gene, clone size, V gene, CDR3 DNA, CDR3 protein. The D gene is left open where the match is weak. Clone size appears in some rows only: once, few, many, or a class for an expanded clone.

d_call: TRBD2
j_call: TRBJ2-1
clone_size: -
v_call: TRBV2
cdr3_nt: TGTGCCAGCAGTCGCGGACTAGCAGGTGAGCAGTTCTTC
cdr3_aa: CASSRGLAGEQFF

d_call: TRBD1
j_call: TRBJ1-2
clone_size: -
v_call: TRBV4-1
cdr3_nt: TGCGCCAGCAGCTCGAGCTCCGGGACAGGGCCAATTTATGGCTACACCTTC
cdr3_aa: CASSSSSGTGPIYGYTF

d_call: TRBD1
j_call: TRBJ1-2
clone_size: -
v_call: TRBV10-3
cdr3_nt: TGTGCCATCAGTGAGGACAGGGGAGAGGTATATGGCTACACCTTC
cdr3_aa: CAISEDRGEVYGYTF

d_call: TRBD2
j_call: TRBJ2-1
clone_size: -
v_call: TRBV7-9
cdr3_nt: TGTGCCAGCAGCCTCACACAGTGGAACAGCGGGGGGGCGATGGATGAGCAGTTCTTC
cdr3_aa: CASSLTQWNSGGAMDEQFF

d_call: TRBD1
j_call: TRBJ1-5
clone_size: -
v_call: TRBV6-6
cdr3_nt: TGTGCCAGTTACAGGGGTAGGAGCAATCAGCCCCAGCATTTT
cdr3_aa: CASYRGRSNQPQHF

d_call: TRBD1
j_call: TRBJ1-2
clone_size: once
v_call: TRBV5-4
cdr3_nt: TGTGCCAGCAGTACCGTTCCGGGACAGTCCTTCTATGGCTACACCTTC
cdr3_aa: CASSTVPGQSFYGYTF

d_call: TRBD1
j_call: TRBJ2-5
clone_size: -
v_call: TRBV29-1
cdr3_nt: TGCAGCGTTGATGAGGACAGGGCTAAGACCCAGTACTTC
cdr3_aa: CSVDEDRAKTQYF

d_call: -
j_call: TRBJ1-1
clone_size: -
v_call: TRBV6-2/TRBV6-3
cdr3_nt: TGTGCCAGCAGTTACCCGACAGTATCGCTTGAGGAAGCTTTCTTT
cdr3_aa: CASSYPTVSLEEAFF

d_call: -
j_call: TRBJ2-3
clone_size: -
v_call: TRBV20-1
cdr3_nt: TGCAGTGCTAGTCGGCCAGGTACTAGCACAGATACGCAGTATTTT
cdr3_aa: CSASRPGTSTDTQYF

d_call: -
j_call: TRBJ1-3
clone_size: -
v_call: TRBV7-2
cdr3_nt: TGTGCCAGCAGCCCACATGGCGCGGGTACTGGAAACACCATATATTTT
cdr3_aa: CASSPHGAGTGNTIYF

d_call: -
j_call: TRBJ1-5
clone_size: -
v_call: TRBV2
cdr3_nt: TGTGCCAGCAGTGTGCGACAACCAAGCAATCAGCCCCAGCATTTT
cdr3_aa: CASSVRQPSNQPQHF

d_call: -
j_call: TRBJ2-5
clone_size: -
v_call: TRBV5-5
cdr3_nt: TGTGCCAGCAGCTTGGTTGGCCAGCAAGAGACCCAGTACTTC
cdr3_aa: CASSLVGQQETQYF

d_call: TRBD1
j_call: TRBJ2-1
clone_size: -
v_call: TRBV7-2
cdr3_nt: TGTGCCAGCAGCCCTAGCCCCTGGGGACAGCTCTACAATGAGCAGTTCTTC
cdr3_aa: CASSPSPWGQLYNEQFF

d_call: TRBD1
j_call: TRBJ2-7
clone_size: -
v_call: TRBV4-1
cdr3_nt: TGCGCCAGCAGCCAGGGGACAGTCCGTTACGAGCAGTACTTC
cdr3_aa: CASSQGTVRYEQYF

d_call: -
j_call: TRBJ1-2
clone_size: -
v_call: TRBV5-4
cdr3_nt: TGTGCCAGCAGCTTATCAAACTATGGCTACACCTTC
cdr3_aa: CASSLSNYGYTF

d_call: TRBD1
j_call: TRBJ1-1
clone_size: -
v_call: TRBV30
cdr3_nt: TGTGCCTGGACGGACAGGGGGCGGAGAGAAGCTTTCTTT
cdr3_aa: CAWTDRGRREAFF

d_call: -
j_call: TRBJ1-2
clone_size: -
v_call: TRBV18
cdr3_nt: TGTGCCAGCTCACCAACACCCGGAACAGATGGCTACACCTTC
cdr3_aa: CASSPTPGTDGYTF

d_call: TRBD1
j_call: TRBJ1-4
clone_size: -
v_call: TRBV6-2/TRBV6-3
cdr3_nt: TGTGCCAGCAGTTCCCGGGACAGGGAGGCGGCGAGTGAAAAACTGTTTTTT
cdr3_aa: CASSSRDREAASEKLFF

d_call: -
j_call: TRBJ1-1
clone_size: -
v_call: TRBV19
cdr3_nt: TGTGCCAGTAGTATACAGGGCAGCACTGAAGCTTTCTTT
cdr3_aa: CASSIQGSTEAFF

d_call: TRBD2
j_call: TRBJ2-7
clone_size: -
v_call: TRBV27
cdr3_nt: TGTGCCAGCAGTTTAGGCGGGGGGGCTTACGAGCAGTACTTC
cdr3_aa: CASSLGGGAYEQYF

d_call: TRBD2
j_call: TRBJ2-1
clone_size: few
v_call: TRBV5-4
cdr3_nt: TGTGCCAGCAGCTTGGCACAACTAGCGGGGGGATACAATGAGCAGTTCTTC
cdr3_aa: CASSLAQLAGGYNEQFF

d_call: -
j_call: TRBJ1-2
clone_size: -
v_call: TRBV7-2
cdr3_nt: TGTGCCAGCAGCTTTTCTACAGTGACGCTCTATGGCTACACCTTC
cdr3_aa: CASSFSTVTLYGYTF